This entry lists 4 T cell receptor beta chains sequenced from one sample in a study of cytomegalovirus exposure and HLA in healthy donors. The PCR contained 60 Vbeta and 13 Jbeta primers. Profiling relied on immunoSEQ multiplex PCR, and the TCRdb table lists in-frame clones only, not all of them. The sample has 130,000 to 150,000 clones, 65% to 75% seen once. What was sequenced was PBMCs. Every receptor here comes from a man between 60 and 75 years old in good health and CMV-seronegative.

This clone was recorded a few times. The chain combines TRBV6-4 with TRBJ2-1, with TRBD2 identical over 8 bases. Germline assignment: CDR1 MRHNA and CDR2 SNTAGT. Trimming cost V 5 bases and J 1 base; bases outside gene matches: 4. The CDR3 length is 15 residues. The CDR3 region is CASSPSGSSYNEQFF. The CDR3 DNA reads TGTGCCAGCAGTCCAAGCGGGAGTTCCTACAATGAGCAGTTCTTC.

The V gene is TRBV28, the J gene TRBJ1-2, with a tentative D call TRBD1 (6 bases). From germline, CDR1 is MDHEN and CDR2 SYDVKM. This CDR3 is 15 amino acids long. V shed 7 bases and J shed 1 base, with 16 bases lying between them. As DNA, the CDR3 is TGTGCCAGCACTTTGGGGGGGCTTTTTAACTATGGCTACACCTTC. This sequence encodes CASTLGGLFNYGYTF.

This chain links TRBV6-4 with TRBJ1-1, with a tentative D call TRBD1 (6 bases). This CDR3 region has 15 residues. In germline, CDR1 is MRHNA, CDR2 SNTAGT. Trimming shortened V by 3 bases and J by 3 bases, and 14 bases separated the two germline ends. The CDR3 here is CASSEGPDSYTEAFF. CDR3 DNA sequence: TGTGCCAGCAGTGAAGGCCCGGACAGTTACACTGAAGCTTTCTTT.

The CDR3 is CASSRGLAGANYEQYF. CDR3 DNA sequence: TGTGCCAGCAGCCGGGGACTAGCGGGAGCCAACTACGAGCAGTACTTC. The chain joins TRBV14 to TRBJ2-7; TRBD2 matches at 14 bases. Germline trimming cut 4 bases from V and 3 bases from J; bases unmatched to any gene: 5. This CDR3 has 16 residues. Germline CDR1 is SGHDN and CDR2 is FVKESK.